The 2 T cell receptor beta chains in this list originate from one sample, sequenced in a study of blood T cell repertoires in COVID-19. This table comes from immunoSEQ multiplex PCR, and its TCRdb copy is limited to in-frame clones, with some not included. The data contain roughly 76,000 clones, 80% to 90% of them singletons. Sequencing was performed on peripheral blood. The receptors here all came from a woman between 18 and 29 years old with acute or convalescent COVID-19.

The DNA for the CDR3 is TGCGCCAGCAGCTTGCGTGGGAGCGGGAGGGCCACTTCCTACGAGCAGTACTTC. As protein: CASSLRGSGRATSYEQYF. This rearrangement joins TRBV5-1 to TRBJ2-7, with 10 bases aligning to TRBD2. The CDR3 length is 18 residues. The V and J ends lost 1 base and 1 base, in that order; junction bases with no gene match: 11. Germline CDR1 is SGHRS and CDR2 is YFSETQ.

V and J are TRBV11-2 and TRBJ2-1; 11 bases align to TRBD1. The CDR3 totals 15 residues. The V and J ends lost 5 bases and 6 bases, in that order; junction bases with no gene match: 6. Germline V gene sequence: CDR1 SGHAT, CDR2 FQNNGV. The DNA of the CDR3 is TGTGCCAGCAGCACCCGGACAGGGGGCCTCAATGAGCAGTTCTTC. Residues: CASSTRTGGLNEQFF.